This TCR beta chain was observed in a study of T cell changes during pregnancy in multiple sclerosis. Profiled with immunoSEQ multiplex PCR; TCRdb holds only in-frame clones, not every one. The sample records around 80,000 clones, roughly nine tenths being singletons. V lost 6 bases and J 1 base, leaving 13 bases between the germline ends. This CDR3 has 14 residues. The germline gives CDR1 ENHRY, CDR2 SYGVKD. Sequences were derived from peripheral blood, sampled before pregnancy. This TCR came from a female donor with multiple sclerosis, enrolled in a pregnancy study. This chain links TRBV10-3 with TRBJ2-7; D possibly corresponds to TRBD2 (5 bases). The CDR3: CAIRQDSTSYEQYF. Written as DNA, the CDR3 is TGTGCCATCAGGCAGGACTCGACGTCCTACGAGCAGTACTTC.